This T cell receptor beta chain was retrieved from a study of blood T cell repertoires in COVID-19. The method was immunoSEQ multiplex PCR; TCRdb's version includes in-frame clones alone and lacks a portion of them. The data contain about 70,000 clones, approximately 80% of them seen just once; the ten biggest clones take up approximately 7%. The CDR3 has 16 amino acids. Germline loops: CDR1 SQVTM, CDR2 ANQGSEA. Trimming pared 6 bases from V and 5 bases from J, leaving 24 bases between. This clonotype was sampled from a man in his thirties or forties with COVID-19, enrolled during active disease. The chain joins TRBV29-1 to TRBJ2-3; perhaps TRBD1 as D (6 bases). The source material was peripheral blood. CDR3 protein: CSVGATGSGPLDTQYF. The DNA of the CDR3 is TGCAGCGTGGGGGCAACAGGTTCTGGTCCATTAGATACGCAGTATTTT.